The 6 T cell receptor beta chains given below trace back to one sample, sequenced in a study of read filtering for tumor transcriptome and immune sequencing (TCRdb year 2020). These reads were obtained on an Illumina HiSeq 4000. TCR libraries were built from approximately 0.4 ug RNA with the Immunoverse kit, using molecular barcoded adaptors covering alpha/delta and beta/gamma chains. TCRdb reran the public reads through fastp at Q25 and MiXCR, keeping productive beta chains. Identical CDR3 protein sequences are pooled into one entry, listed with their most common genes and DNA. For this sample the table gives about 86,000 distinct CDR3 sequences, of which 9% to 15% were detected only once. Just under 15% of the sample rests with the top ten. Sequencing was carried out using a population of CD138-negative cells sorted from bone marrow. The cell subset or site label of this sample denotes: bone marrow mononuclear cells depleted of CD138+ plasma/myeloma cells by negative magnetic selection. The receptors originated from a donor aged 40 or older with multiple myeloma.

This clonotype was observed at least ten times. This chain joins TRBV6-1 and TRBJ2-4; a weak D match, TRBD1 (6 bases). The V end lost 4 bases, the J end lost 0 bases, and 10 bases lay between the germline ends. There are 15 residues in the CDR3. CDR1 and CDR2 from the germline V gene are MNHNS and SASEGT. CDR3 DNA sequence: TGTGCCAGCAGTGGGGGACACCTAGCCAAAAACATTCAGTACTTC. Amino acid sequence: CASSGGHLAKNIQYF.

Points on this clonotype: Compared with germline, one end of the junction differs, possibly owing to a read error. The chain uses TRBV29-1 and TRBJ2-1; a possible D gene is TRBD2 (5 bases). The germline gives CDR1 SQVTM, CDR2 ANQGSEA. The CDR3 length is 14 residues. CDR3 region: CSVDVGRGYSVQSF. CDR3 coding DNA: TGCAGCGTTGATGTAGGGAGAGGTTACAGTGTGCAGTCCTTC.

This clonotype has ten or more counts. This chain links TRBV11-2 with TRBJ2-2, with D perhaps assigned TRBD1 or TRBD2 (6 bases each). Trimming stripped 5 bases from V and 1 base from J, with 14 bases between. The CDR3 length is 16 residues. From germline, CDR1 is SGHAT and CDR2 FQNNGV. The CDR3 bases are TGTGCCAGCAGCCCGGGGGCAGGACGGAACACCGGGGAGCTGTTTTTT. Protein: CASSPGAGRNTGELFF.

In nucleotides, the CDR3 is TGCAGCGTCCGCTTCTTCGACGGGGAAAAACTGTTTTTT. It is translated as CSVRFFDGEKLFF. This rearrangement joins TRBV29-1 to TRBJ1-4; D is undetermined. The V end lost 6 bases, the J end lost 8 bases, and 16 bases lay between the germline ends. The germline CDR1 and CDR2 sequences are SQVTM and ANQGSEA. This CDR3 spans 13 amino acids.

In its sample, this clonotype was seen many times. DNA for the CDR3: TGCGCCAGCAGTCTGTCAGGAGGGAGCTCCTACGAGCAGTACTTC. Encoded protein: CASSLSGGSSYEQYF. The chain employs TRBV5-1 and TRBJ2-7; D possibly corresponds to TRBD2 (6 bases). CDR3 length equals 15 residues. CDR1 and CDR2 (germline): SGHRS, YFSETQ. Trimming cost V 5 bases and J 0 bases, with 15 bases left between them.

As to this clonotype: A much more abundant neighbour one base away suggests this may be a read error. The rearrangement joins TRBV7-3 to TRBJ2-3, with 11 positions matching TRBD2. Germline values: CDR1 SGHTA, CDR2 FQGTGA. CDR3 size: 18 residues. In DNA form, the CDR3 reads TGTGCCGGCAGCTTAGGGATAGCGGGAGGGCCGGGCACAGATACGCAGTATTTT. It specifies CAGSLGIAGGPGTDTQYF.